This is a list of T cell receptor beta chains from one sample in a study of type 1 regulatory T cells. Their antigens are not known. TCRdb independently ran MiXCR on the reads; one entry per CDR3 protein. Of about 65,000 distinct CDR3 sequences in the sample, around 49% were seen once. Sequencing was performed on cultured non-Tr1 T cells, either the whole culture or a sorted T cell fraction (not recorded which). The receptor set was obtained from a human donor in good health. Each CDR3 is given with its conserved first and last residue. Each record gives: J gene, clone size, V gene, D gene, CDR3 protein, CDR3 DNA. A D gene is named only where the DNA matches it firmly. The size entry is marked missing in some rows and otherwise reads once, few, many or a size class.

j_call: TRBJ2-6; clone_size: NA; v_call: TRBV12-3/TRBV12-4; d_call: TRBD1; cdr3_aa: CASSLLTGGASGANVLTF; cdr3_nt: TGTGCCAGCAGTTTACTGACAGGGGGGGCCTCTGGGGCCAACGTCCTGACTTTC
j_call: TRBJ1-2; clone_size: NA; v_call: TRBV7-9; d_call: NA; cdr3_aa: CASSAETGNYGYTF; cdr3_nt: TGTGCCAGCAGCGCCGAGACGGGAAACTATGGCTACACCTTC
j_call: TRBJ1-2; clone_size: NA; v_call: TRBV15; d_call: NA; cdr3_aa: CATSREVGALIFTF; cdr3_nt: TGTGCCACCAGCAGAGAAGTAGGTGCCCTTATTTTCACCTTC
j_call: TRBJ2-2; clone_size: few; v_call: TRBV10-3; d_call: TRBD2; cdr3_aa: CAISDGTSGLTGELFF; cdr3_nt: TGTGCCATCAGCGACGGGACTAGCGGGTTGACCGGGGAGCTGTTTTTT
j_call: TRBJ1-6; clone_size: few; v_call: TRBV12-3/TRBV12-4; d_call: NA; cdr3_aa: CASSFRGGSSPLHF; cdr3_nt: TGTGCCAGCAGTTTTCGAGGGGGAAGTTCACCCCTCCACTTT
j_call: TRBJ2-1; clone_size: medium-sized; v_call: TRBV6-2/TRBV6-3; d_call: NA; cdr3_aa: CASTGTNNEQFF; cdr3_nt: TGTGCCAGTACGGGGACCAACAATGAGCAGTTCTTC
j_call: TRBJ1-4; clone_size: NA; v_call: TRBV28; d_call: NA; cdr3_aa: CASGGAREKLFF; cdr3_nt: TGTGCCAGCGGGGGCGCAAGGGAAAAACTGTTTTTT
j_call: TRBJ1-1; clone_size: few; v_call: TRBV20-1; d_call: NA; cdr3_aa: CSAQQGILNTEAFF; cdr3_nt: TGCAGTGCCCAACAGGGAATCCTCAACACTGAAGCTTTCTTT
j_call: TRBJ2-5; clone_size: medium-sized; v_call: TRBV5-1; d_call: NA; cdr3_aa: CASSLGLSETQYF; cdr3_nt: TGCGCCAGCAGCTTGGGCTTATCGGAGACCCAGTACTTC
j_call: TRBJ2-7; clone_size: few; v_call: TRBV4-1; d_call: NA; cdr3_aa: CASSQTGTLTYEQYF; cdr3_nt: TGCGCCAGCAGCCAGACCGGGACACTGACCTACGAGCAGTACTTC
j_call: TRBJ2-3; clone_size: few; v_call: TRBV10-3; d_call: NA; cdr3_aa: CATMGSLGGGPKSTDTQYF; cdr3_nt: TGTGCCACCATGGGATCGTTAGGGGGGGGCCCGAAATCCACAGATACGCAGTATTTT
j_call: TRBJ2-6; clone_size: NA; v_call: TRBV3-1; d_call: NA; cdr3_aa: CASSQVRPSGANVLTF; cdr3_nt: TGTGCCAGCAGCCAAGTTCGGCCCTCTGGGGCCAACGTCCTGACTTTC
j_call: TRBJ1-2; clone_size: NA; v_call: TRBV6-2/TRBV6-3; d_call: NA; cdr3_aa: CASRDLESGYYGYTF; cdr3_nt: TGTGCCAGCAGGGACCTTGAATCTGGATACTATGGCTACACCTTC
j_call: TRBJ2-5; clone_size: few; v_call: TRBV4-1; d_call: NA; cdr3_aa: CASSQDGYQETQYF; cdr3_nt: TGCGCCAGCAGCCAAGACGGCTACCAAGAGACCCAGTACTTC
j_call: TRBJ1-1; clone_size: few; v_call: TRBV7-2; d_call: NA; cdr3_aa: CASSFQGNTEAFF; cdr3_nt: TGTGCCAGCAGCTTTCAGGGGAATACTGAAGCTTTCTTT
j_call: TRBJ2-3; clone_size: NA; v_call: TRBV7-2; d_call: TRBD2; cdr3_aa: CASTGVGGGPDTQYF; cdr3_nt: TGTGCCAGCACGGGGGTCGGGGGGGGCCCAGATACGCAGTATTTT
j_call: TRBJ2-3; clone_size: NA; v_call: TRBV5-6; d_call: NA; cdr3_aa: CASSQGRTDTQYF; cdr3_nt: TGTGCCAGCAGCCAAGGACGGACAGATACGCAGTATTTT